This is a list of T cell receptor beta chains from one sample in a study of graft-versus-host responses after intestinal transplantation. The method was immunoSEQ multiplex PCR; TCRdb's version includes in-frame clones alone and lacks a portion of them. The sample records some 11,000 clones, around 83% being singletons. Sequenced here: PBMCs, sampled about 130 days after transplant. The receptors were sampled from a human patient who received an intestinal transplant, so some T cells may come from the graft donor. Each CDR3 is given with its conserved first and last residue. Fields, in order: D gene, clone size, J gene, V gene, CDR3 DNA, CDR3 protein. The D gene is left open where the match is weak. Rows may omit the clone size; those that give it use once, few, many or a size class.

.	.	TRBJ2-4	TRBV23-1	TGCGCCAGCAGTCAATCGTTCACAATCCTCCCGAAAAACATTCAGTACTTC	CASSQSFTILPKNIQYF
.	.	TRBJ1-1	TRBV5-1	TGCGCCAGCAGCTTGGCCCCAGGGAGCACTGAAGCTTTCTTT	CASSLAPGSTEAFF
.	.	TRBJ2-7	TRBV28	TGTGCCAGCAGCCGGACAGTTTCCGCCTACGAGCAGTACTTC	CASSRTVSAYEQYF
TRBD2	once	TRBJ2-7	TRBV7-9	TGTGCCAGCAGCTTAGGGGGACTAGCGGGAGGATACGAGCAGTACTTC	CASSLGGLAGGYEQYF
.	.	TRBJ2-1	TRBV2	TGTGCCAGCAGTGGGCAATCAGGGAATGAGCAGTTCTTC	CASSGQSGNEQFF
.	.	TRBJ1-2	TRBV7-9	TGTGCCAGCAGCTTAACGGGAGCGACAGGAAACTATGGCTACACCTTC	CASSLTGATGNYGYTF
.	once	TRBJ1-2	TRBV10-3	TGTGCCATCAGTGAGTCGGGCTATGGCTACACCTTC	CAISESGYGYTF
.	once	TRBJ1-4	TRBV7-3	TGTGCCAGCAGCTTACCTGCCGGGACACAGAGAACTAATGAAAAACTGTTTTTT	CASSLPAGTQRTNEKLFF
TRBD1	few	TRBJ2-2	TRBV11-3	TGTGCCAGCAGCTTAGACCAGGGGGCTGCATGGGCCGGGGAGCTGTTTTTT	CASSLDQGAAWAGELFF
.	.	TRBJ2-1	TRBV9	TGTGCCAGCAGCGTAACAGGAGGGAGGCAGTTCTTC	CASSVTGGRQFF
TRBD2	.	TRBJ2-5	TRBV5-6	TGTGCCAGCAGCGAACTAGCGGCGAACCAAGAGACCCAGTACTTC	CASSELAANQETQYF
TRBD2	.	TRBJ2-7	TRBV4-2	TGTGCCAGCAGCCAAGACCTAGCGGGCTCCTACGAGCAGTACTTC	CASSQDLAGSYEQYF
.	.	TRBJ2-7	TRBV18	TGTGCCAGCTCCCCCATTGCAGGGGATATCTCCTACGAGCAGTACTTC	CASSPIAGDISYEQYF
.	.	TRBJ1-5	TRBV28	TGTGCCAGCAGTTCCCCAGGGGATCAGCCCCAGCATTTT	CASSSPGDQPQHF
.	.	TRBJ2-1	TRBV28	TGTGCCAGCAGCCCCGGGTCCACGAATTACAATGAGCAGTTCTTC	CASSPGSTNYNEQFF
.	.	TRBJ2-6	TRBV18	TGTGCCAGCTCAATCCGGCCGGGAGCTAACTCGGGGGCCAACGTCCTGACTTTC	CASSIRPGANSGANVLTF
.	.	TRBJ2-1	TRBV27	TGTGCCAGCAAACTGGGGGTCCATCTCTACAATGAGCAGTTCTTC	CASKLGVHLYNEQFF
TRBD1	.	TRBJ1-3	TRBV28	TGTGCCAGCAGTTTTCCGGGACAGGGCTCTGGAAACACCATATATTTT	CASSFPGQGSGNTIYF
.	few	TRBJ2-4	TRBV2	TGTGCCCGCAGGGGGGGGGCCAAAAACATTCAGTACTTC	CARRGGAKNIQYF
.	.	TRBJ1-1	TRBV6-1	TGTGCCAGCAGTGGAGAGACAGTGAACACTGAAGCTTTCTTT	CASSGETVNTEAFF
TRBD1	.	TRBJ2-3	TRBV6-4	TGTGCCAGCAGTGACTCCCAGGGGGCAGGGGATACGCAGTATTTT	CASSDSQGAGDTQYF
.	.	TRBJ1-6	TRBV2	TGTGCCAGCAGTGAAGCGCTTCGATCCTCTCCTGCGCCCCTCCACTTT	CASSEALRSSPAPLHF
TRBD1	.	TRBJ1-2	TRBV28	TGTGCCAGCAGTTCGGGACAGGGAAGGCAGGGCTACACCTTC	CASSSGQGRQGYTF
.	.	TRBJ2-3	TRBV6-4	TGTGCCAGCAGTGATTCCTCCACTACCACAGATACGCAGTATTTT	CASSDSSTTTDTQYF
.	.	TRBJ2-7	TRBV28	TGTGCCAGCAGACCTGGAACCTCTCCCTACGAGCAGTACTTC	CASRPGTSPYEQYF
.	few	TRBJ2-7	TRBV6-5	TGTGCCAGCAGTATCACCTACGAGCAGTACTTC	CASSITYEQYF
.	.	TRBJ2-7	TRBV7-6	TGTGCCAGCAGCCCCGGGATAGGTAGCACGATACACGAGCAGTACTTC	CASSPGIGSTIHEQYF
TRBD1	.	TRBJ2-7	TRBV11-2	TGTGCCAGCAGCTCAAACCCGGGACAGGCCTACGAGCAGTACTTC	CASSSNPGQAYEQYF
TRBD2	.	TRBJ2-7	TRBV6-1	TGTGCCTTAGCTGGGGGGGTTGCCTACGAGCAGTACTTC	CALAGGVAYEQYF
.	.	TRBJ2-7	TRBV7-9	TGTGCCAGCAGCTCAACGATCGGGGTTGACGAGCAGTACTTC	CASSSTIGVDEQYF
TRBD1	.	TRBJ1-5	TRBV10-2	TGCGCCAGCAGTGAGAGACAGGGACATCAGCCCCAGCATTTT	CASSERQGHQPQHF
TRBD1	.	TRBJ1-1	TRBV19	TGTGCCAGTAGTAGGGGAATTAGGACAGGGGAAATGAACACTGAAGCTTTCTTT	CASSRGIRTGEMNTEAFF
.	.	TRBJ2-5	TRBV2	TGTGCCAGCAGTGAAGGTCGTCACGAGACCCAGTACTTC	CASSEGRHETQYF
.	.	TRBJ2-3	TRBV11-2	TGTGCCAGCAGCTTAGATGGAGGGGGCACAGATACGCAGTATTTT	CASSLDGGGTDTQYF
.	.	TRBJ2-7	TRBV11-2	TGTGCCAGCAGGTCCCAAAGCTCCTACGAGCAGTACTTC	CASRSQSSYEQYF
.	.	TRBJ2-7	TRBV27	TGTGCCAGCAGTTCCGGGCCCTCCTACGAGCAGTACTTC	CASSSGPSYEQYF
.	.	TRBJ2-2	TRBV11-2	TGTGCCAGCAGCTTTTTGCCCCCTTGGGACGGCAACACCGGGGAGCTGTTTTTT	CASSFLPPWDGNTGELFF
TRBD2	.	TRBJ2-3	TRBV7-9	TGTGCCAGCAGCTCCCGAAAACCCCCTAGCGGGGGGGCCACAGATACGCAGTATTTT	CASSSRKPPSGGATDTQYF
TRBD2	.	TRBJ2-1	TRBV2	TGTGCCAGCAGTGAGACAGCGGGAGAGAACAATGAGCAGTTCTTC	CASSETAGENNEQFF
.	.	TRBJ2-7	TRBV5-1	TGCGCCAGCAGCATCCCCCCGGGACCTCCCTACGAGCAGTACTTC	CASSIPPGPPYEQYF
.	.	TRBJ2-7	TRBV11-2	TGTGCCAGCAGCTTAGAGATTGGGGGCTACGAGCAGTACTTC	CASSLEIGGYEQYF
.	.	TRBJ2-1	TRBV29-1	TGCAGCGGCCGACTAGACTACAATGAGCAGTTCTTC	CSGRLDYNEQFF